The 12 T cell receptor beta chains given below trace back to one sample, sequenced in a study of T cell responses to AZD1222 COVID-19 vaccine. Here immunoSEQ multiplex PCR was the method, and the copy in TCRdb shows in-frame clones only, minus some. The sample contains 140,000 or so clones, more than 70% of which appear only once. Source: peripheral blood, taken 28 days after the second AZD1222 dose. Every receptor here comes from an adult who received the AZD1222 COVID-19 vaccine.

The chain recombines TRBV5-1 with TRBJ1-1; possible D gene TRBD1, 5 bases. Trimming cost V 4 bases and J 2 bases, with 15 bases left between them. The CDR3 runs to 15 residues. Germline assignment: CDR1 SGHRS and CDR2 YFSETQ. The chain's CDR3 is CASSPRGGTNTEAFF. The CDR3 region has the DNA TGCGCCAGCAGCCCCCGGGGGGGTACCAACACTGAAGCTTTCTTT.

This chain uses TRBV2 with TRBJ2-7; D is undetermined. Trimming stripped 6 bases from V and 0 bases from J, with 12 bases between. The CDR3 contains 14 residues. The germline gives CDR1 SNHLY, CDR2 FYNNEI. The CDR3 protein is CASRDGFHSYEQYF. CDR3 DNA sequence: TGTGCCAGCAGAGATGGGTTCCACTCCTACGAGCAGTACTTC.

V usage is TRBV5-1 and J usage is TRBJ2-3, with 11 nucleotides matching TRBD1. V lost 1 base to trimming and J lost 9 bases; unmatched junction nucleotides: 7. This CDR3 has 15 residues. Germline assignment: CDR1 SGHRS and CDR2 YFSETQ. The CDR3 here is CASSLWGQGEETQYF. CDR3 sequence (DNA): TGCGCCAGCAGCTTGTGGGGACAGGGGGAGGAAACGCAGTATTTT.

J is TRBJ2-2 and V is TRBV5-1, with TRBD1 as a possible D gene (6 bases). Per germline, CDR1 SGHRS and CDR2 YFSETQ. The length of the CDR3 is 15 residues. The V and J ends lost 0 bases and 2 bases respectively, with 8 bases between them. The CDR3 region is CASSLGDINTGELFF. Here the CDR3 DNA reads TGCGCCAGCAGCTTGGGGGACATTAACACCGGGGAGCTGTTTTTT.

The J gene is TRBJ2-7, the V gene TRBV6-5, with D unclear. This CDR3 has 13 residues. Germline CDR1 and CDR2: MNHEY and SVGAGI. The V gene lost 10 bases and the J gene lost 5 bases, with 18 bases spanning the gap. The CDR3 reads CATTSQLLNEQYF. In nucleotides, the CDR3 is TGTGCCACCACCTCGCAGTTGCTGAACGAGCAGTACTTC.

The genes are TRBV19 and TRBJ1-1; D gene uncertain. The CDR3 is made up of 15 amino acids. The germline gives CDR1 LNHDA, CDR2 SQIVND (reference sequence). Trimming removed 2 bases from V and 1 base from J, with 11 bases in between. As DNA, the CDR3 is TGTGCCAGTAGTATAACCCCAGGCCAGAACACTGAAGCTTTCTTT. It specifies CASSITPGQNTEAFF.

This clone appeared once. The gene calls are TRBV27 and TRBJ2-1; 11 bases agree with TRBD2. Per the germline V gene, CDR1 is MNHEY and CDR2 is SMNVEV (reference sequence). There are 15 residues in the CDR3. V was clipped by 8 bases and J by 5 bases; unmatched bases: 8. The CDR3 loop reads CASAKLAGVNNEQFF. CDR3 in DNA: TGTGCCAGCGCCAAACTAGCGGGAGTGAACAATGAGCAGTTCTTC.

This clone was counted a single time. The gene calls are TRBV27 and TRBJ1-1, with D hard to call. Per the germline V gene, CDR1 is MNHEY and CDR2 is SMNVEV (reference sequence). This CDR3 is built from 12 residues. The V and J ends lost 3 bases and 10 bases respectively, with 12 bases between them. For the CDR3, the DNA is TGTGCCAGCAGTTTGCCCTATGGCGTAGCTTTCTTT. Translation gives CASSLPYGVAFF.

The CDR3 nucleotides are TGTGCCAGCTCACTTGGACTAGCCGGCACAGATACGCAGTATTTT. It encodes CASSLGLAGTDTQYF. J is TRBJ2-3 and V is TRBV18; 8 bases align to TRBD2. The germline CDR1 and CDR2 sequences are KGHSH and LQKENI. This CDR3 contains 15 residues. With 4 bases clipped from V and 1 base from J, the junction kept 4 bases outside the gene matches.

V usage is TRBV30 and J usage is TRBJ1-2; D gene ambiguous. This CDR3 spans 11 amino acids. Germline-derived CDR1 and CDR2 are GTSNPN and SVGIG (reference sequence). The germline V and J ends were trimmed by 2 bases and 8 bases, with 9 bases remaining between them. This chain's CDR3 is CAWSRHWGYTF. CDR3 nucleotides: TGTGCCTGGAGTCGACACTGGGGCTACACCTTC.

The V gene is TRBV5-1, the J gene TRBJ1-3, with D perhaps matching TRBD1 (5 bases). The V end lost 4 bases, the J end lost 0 bases, and 14 bases lay between the germline ends. This CDR3 has 16 amino acids. Germline V gives CDR1 SGHRS, CDR2 YFSETQ. The CDR3 nucleotides are TGCGCCAGCAGCGGATCGGACACCTCCTCTGGAAACACCATATATTTT. Translation: CASSGSDTSSGNTIYF.

The chain carries TRBV9 and TRBJ1-4; D is uncertain. Germline V gene lookup returns CDR1 SGDLS and CDR2 YYNGEE. The CDR3 consists of 14 residues. The V end was cut by 4 bases, the J end by 2 bases, with 9 bases between. The CDR3: CASSPPGTNEKLFF. The CDR3 DNA reads TGTGCCAGCAGCCCGCCCGGGACTAATGAAAAACTGTTTTTT.